The entry below gives a single TCR beta chain sequence along with its context. The protocol was immunoSEQ multiplex PCR, while the TCRdb copy is restricted to in-frame clones and leaves out a portion. The sample has 150,000 or so clones, around 89% seen once. These data originate in a study of blood T cell repertoires in COVID-19. Germline CDR1 SGHRS, CDR2 YFSETQ. CDR3 length equals 16 residues. Trimming left V 0 bases short and J 0 bases short, with 10 bases between. The sample taken for sequencing was peripheral blood. This clonotype was obtained from a man between 60 and 75 years old with acute or convalescent COVID-19. This chain joins TRBV5-1 and TRBJ2-1; the D gene is possibly TRBD1 (6 bases). The CDR3 sequence: CASSLVVTGSYNEQFF. CDR3 nucleotides: TGCGCCAGCAGCTTGGTCGTGACAGGCTCCTACAATGAGCAGTTCTTC.